Below, 19 T cell receptor beta chains from the same sample are listed, as sequenced in a study of T cell responses to AZD1222 COVID-19 vaccine. Sequenced by immunoSEQ multiplex PCR; TCRdb stores in-frame clones only, minus some. The sample holds 210,000 or so clones, 93% seen once. Sequences were derived from peripheral blood, sampled on day 0 of MenACWY control vaccination. These receptors came from an adult in good health.

The rearrangement links TRBV9 to TRBJ1-6, with D possibly TRBD1 on 6 matching bases. Germline values: CDR1 SGDLS, CDR2 YYNGEE. The CDR3 sequence is 15 residues long. V was pared by 0 bases and J by 7 bases, with 11 bases between. CDR3 coding DNA: TGTGCCAGCAGCGTAGATGGGAGGGGGAATTCACCCCTCCACTTT. It specifies CASSVDGRGNSPLHF.

The chain has TRBV6-2 or TRBV6-3 and TRBJ1-5, with D hard to call. The CDR3 is 13 residues long. Looked up from germline, CDR1 is MNHEY and CDR2 is SVGEGT. Trimming shortened V by 0 bases and J by 16 bases, and 16 bases separated the two germline ends. CDR3 region: CASSYSISEEGHF. CDR3 DNA: TGTGCCAGCAGTTACTCGATATCTGAGGAAGGACATTTT.

This chain uses TRBV28 with TRBJ1-2; the D is unclear. V was shortened by 7 bases and J by 4 bases, with 10 bases between the two germline ends. The V gene's germline CDR1 is MDHEN and CDR2 SYDVKM. This CDR3 is 12 amino acids long. The CDR3 DNA follows: TGTGCCAGCACCCCAGGTCCCTATGGCTACACCTTC. As protein: CASTPGPYGYTF.

The chain links TRBV5-1 to TRBJ2-2, with D maybe TRBD2 (5 bases). Germline values: CDR1 SGHRS, CDR2 YFSETQ. V was shortened by 4 bases and J by 4 bases, with 14 bases between the two germline ends. This CDR3 contains 15 residues. The CDR3 nucleotides are TGCGCCAGCAGCGAAGGTGGCCGGGGCACCGGGGAGCTGTTTTTT. The encoded protein is CASSEGGRGTGELFF.

The chain links TRBV30 to TRBJ2-2, with TRBD2 matching 11 bases. This CDR3 comprises 14 residues. Germline lookup yields CDR1 GTSNPN and CDR2 SVGIG (reference sequence). V lost 4 bases, J lost 5 bases, and 3 bases stayed unmatched. The CDR3 region has the DNA TGTGCCTGGAAGGGACTAGCGGTAACCGGGGAGCTGTTTTTT. Translated: CAWKGLAVTGELFF. The full variable domain, completed using reference TRBV30 and TRBJ2-2, is SQTIHQWPATLVQPVGSPLSLECTVEGTSNPNLYWYRQAAGRGLQLLFYSVGIGQISSEVPQNLSASRPQDRQFILSSKKLLLSDSGFYLCAWKGLAVTGELFFGEGSRLTVL.

J is TRBJ2-1 and V is TRBV4-1; D unresolved. The CDR3 totals 17 residues. The germline CDR1 and CDR2 sequences are MGHRA and YSYEKL. The germline V and J ends were trimmed by 2 bases and 6 bases, with 20 bases remaining between them. This CDR3 reads CASSQRPGQPYGNEQFF. DNA of the CDR3: TGCGCCAGCAGCCAACGCCCGGGCCAGCCATACGGCAATGAGCAGTTCTTC.

This clone was observed a single time. The chain recombines TRBV5-8 with TRBJ2-5; 8 nucleotides agree with TRBD1. V shed 4 bases, J shed 4 bases, and the junction held 6 bases outside the gene matches. This CDR3 has 14 residues. Germline loops: CDR1 SGHTS, CDR2 YDEGEE. The CDR3 sequence is CASSRPTGGETQYF. The CDR3 DNA reads TGTGCCAGCAGCCGACCTACAGGGGGAGAGACCCAGTACTTC.

This chain joins TRBV5-5 and TRBJ1-6; 7 nucleotides align to TRBD1. There are 15 residues in the CDR3. Unmatched junction bases numbered 8, after V lost 0 bases and J lost 11 bases. From germline, CDR1 is SGHKS and CDR2 YYEKEE (reference sequence). This CDR3 is CASSLVISGGAPLHF. CDR3 sequence (DNA): TGTGCCAGCAGCTTGGTGATTTCAGGGGGGGCACCCCTCCACTTT.

This clone was detected a few times. The CDR3 DNA is TGCGCCAGCAGTGACCCGGACAGGGTCTACGAGCAGTACTTC. It codes for CASSDPDRVYEQYF. The chain couples TRBV10-1 to TRBJ2-7; 8 bases align to TRBD1. Unmatched junction bases numbered 4, after V lost 3 bases and J lost 3 bases. CDR3 length: 14 amino acids. CDR1 is WNHNN, CDR2 SYGVQD, per germline (reference sequence).

The rearrangement links TRBV30 to TRBJ1-1; D is ambiguous. Between the trimmed V and J ends, which lost 2 bases and 2 bases, there was a span of 18 bases. The CDR3 contains 16 residues. The V gene's germline CDR1 is GTSNPN and CDR2 SVGIG (reference sequence). The CDR3 spells CAWSWRGPTKNTEAFF. The CDR3, as DNA: TGTGCCTGGAGTTGGAGAGGGCCCACTAAAAACACTGAAGCTTTCTTT.

The V and J genes are TRBV6-6 and TRBJ2-7; TRBD1 is a possible D gene (6 bases). CDR1 MNHNY and CDR2 SVGAGI come from the germline V gene (reference sequence). V was cut by 7 bases and J by 3 bases, with 16 bases left in between. This CDR3 is built from 14 residues. The CDR3 sequence is CASTTDSSYYEQYF. DNA of the CDR3: TGTGCCAGCACGACGGACAGTTCTTACTACGAGCAGTACTTC.

The chain recombines TRBV5-1 with TRBJ2-3, with 12 positions matching TRBD2. The germline V gene encodes CDR1 SGHRS and CDR2 YFSETQ. The CDR3 spans 19 residues. Trimming cost V 2 bases and J 4 bases; bases outside gene matches: 14. The CDR3 spells CASSFGLAGLLTGADTQYF. The CDR3 bases are TGCGCCAGCAGCTTCGGACTAGCGGGGTTGCTCACGGGCGCAGATACGCAGTATTTT. Full variable domain (missing parts from reference TRBV5-1 and TRBJ2-3): KAGVTQTPRYLIKTRGQQVTLSCSPISGHRSVSWYQQTPGQGLQFLFEYFSETQRNKGNFPGRFSGRQFSNSRSEMNVSTLELGDSALYLCASSFGLAGLLTGADTQYFGPGTRLTVL.

The chain employs TRBV3-1 (or the pseudogene TRBV3-2) and TRBJ1-6, with D maybe TRBD1 (6 bases). Per the germline V gene, CDR1 is LGHDT and CDR2 is YNNKEL (reference sequence). The CDR3 consists of 14 residues. The V gene lost 1 base and the J gene lost 7 bases, with 8 bases spanning the gap. CDR3 in amino acids: CASSQGTENSPLHF. For the CDR3, the DNA is TGTGCCAGCAGCCAAGGGACAGAGAATTCACCCCTCCACTTT.

The chain recombines TRBV2 with TRBJ1-4, with a possible D match to TRBD1 (6 bases). The CDR3 is 15 amino acids. The germline gives CDR1 SNHLY, CDR2 FYNNEI. The V end lost 10 bases, the J end lost 0 bases, and 15 bases lay between the germline ends. CDR3 in DNA: TGTGCCACGAACAGGGACGAAGCAACTAATGAAAAACTGTTTTTT. This sequence encodes CATNRDEATNEKLFF.

The rearrangement uses TRBV6-2 or TRBV6-3 and TRBJ1-2; TRBD1 matches 7 bases. Germline CDR1 reads MNHEY; CDR2 reads SVGEGT. J was trimmed by 8 bases and V by 2 bases; bases with no gene match: 5. The CDR3 length is 13 residues. This CDR3 reads CASSYRGTDGYTF. The CDR3 DNA is TGTGCCAGCAGTTACAGGGGGACAGACGGCTACACCTTC.

The gene calls are TRBV2 and TRBJ1-1; the D is unclear. V lost 4 bases and J 4 bases, leaving 10 bases between the germline ends. CDR3 size: 13 residues. CDR1 is SNHLY and CDR2 is FYNNEI in the germline V gene. The CDR3 region has the DNA TGTGCCAGCAGTGTGGACGCCCTCACTGAAGCTTTCTTT. This gives the protein CASSVDALTEAFF.

This clone was seen only once. J is TRBJ1-2 and V is TRBV7-9; no clear D. This CDR3 comprises 14 residues. CDR1 is SEHNR, CDR2 FQNEAQ, per germline (reference sequence). Trimming shortened V by 5 bases and J by 4 bases, and 14 bases separated the two germline ends. CDR3 nucleotides: TGTGCCAGCAGCGCCTCTCCCACGGGCTATGGCTACACCTTC. Protein sequence: CASSASPTGYGYTF. Variable domain in full (rest from reference TRBV7-9 and TRBJ1-2): DTGVSQNPRHKITKRGQNVTFRCDPISEHNRLYWYRQTLGQGPEFLTYFQNEAQLEKSRLLSDRFSAERPKGSFSTLEIQRTEQGDSAMYLCASSASPTGYGYTFGSGTRLTVV.

This rearrangement joins TRBV7-9 to TRBJ1-4; D unresolved. CDR1 and CDR2 from the germline V gene are SEHNR and FQNEAQ (reference sequence). The V gene lost 3 bases and the J gene lost 1 base, with 6 bases spanning the gap. CDR3 size: 14 residues. The CDR3 region has the DNA TGTGCCAGCAGCTTGGGGATAACTAATGAAAAACTGTTTTTT. This translates into CASSLGITNEKLFF.

The V and J genes are TRBV28 and TRBJ1-2; the match to TRBD1 covers 11 bases. Trimming took 7 bases from V and 3 from J; bases not matched to a gene: 4. The CDR3 is made up of 14 amino acids. Germline V CDR1 and CDR2: MDHEN, SYDVKM. This CDR3 is CASKRTGGYYGYTF. The CDR3 DNA sequence: TGTGCCAGCAAGAGGACAGGGGGCTACTATGGCTACACCTTC.